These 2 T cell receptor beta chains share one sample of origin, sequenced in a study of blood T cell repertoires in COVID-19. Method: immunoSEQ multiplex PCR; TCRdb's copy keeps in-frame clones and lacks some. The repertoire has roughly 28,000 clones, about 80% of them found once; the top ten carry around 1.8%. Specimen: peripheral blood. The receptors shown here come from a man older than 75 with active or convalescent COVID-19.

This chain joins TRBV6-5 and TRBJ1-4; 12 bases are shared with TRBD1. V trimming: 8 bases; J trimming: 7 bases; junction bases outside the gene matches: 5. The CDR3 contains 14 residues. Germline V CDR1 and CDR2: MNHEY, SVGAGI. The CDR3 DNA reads TGTGCCAGCCGACGGGACAGGGGGCTTGAAAAACTGTTTTTT. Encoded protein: CASRRDRGLEKLFF.

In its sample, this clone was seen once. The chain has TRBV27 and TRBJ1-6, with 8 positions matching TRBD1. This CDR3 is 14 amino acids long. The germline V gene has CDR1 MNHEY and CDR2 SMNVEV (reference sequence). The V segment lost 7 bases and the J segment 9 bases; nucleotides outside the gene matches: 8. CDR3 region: CASTKTGESSPLHF. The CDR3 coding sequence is TGTGCCAGCACCAAGACAGGGGAAAGTTCACCCCTCCACTTT.